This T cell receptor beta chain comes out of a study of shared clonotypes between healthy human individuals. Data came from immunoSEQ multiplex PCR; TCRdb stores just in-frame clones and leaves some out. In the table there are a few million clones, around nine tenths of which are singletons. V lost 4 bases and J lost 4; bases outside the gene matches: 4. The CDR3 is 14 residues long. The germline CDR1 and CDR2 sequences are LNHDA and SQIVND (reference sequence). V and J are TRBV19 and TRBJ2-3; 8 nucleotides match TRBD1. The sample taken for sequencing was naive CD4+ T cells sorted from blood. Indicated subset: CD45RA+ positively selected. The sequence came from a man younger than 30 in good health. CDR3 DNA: TGTGCCAGTAGTAAGGGACAGGCGGCAGATACGCAGTATTTT. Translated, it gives CASSKGQAADTQYF.